This entry concerns a single T cell receptor beta chain. It has no known antigen specificity. One base away there is no much larger clone; base qualities are not given. The immunoSEQ Assay, which relies on bias-controlled multiplex PCR amplification of genomic DNA, was used to profile TCRbeta CDR3 regions. On the authors' methods: The absolute abundance of each unique TCRbeta CDR3 region was quantified after sequences were collapsed and filtered. Two models were used to test differential abundance: a binomial model (Fisher-equivalent) and a beta-binomial model that adds time-dependent variance fitted from healthy donors. Clones with fewer than 5 combined templates were excluded, and clones with Benjamini-Hochberg FDR below 0.01 were called differentially abundant. Using the form v = (b*log(k)+a)^2, the beta-binomial variance was modeled as a function of the total template count across the two samples. TCRdb retrieved this table from immuneACCESS and kept in-frame rearrangements only. Not all clones are present; in checked studies, unresolved V genes account for under half, and no reason is known for the remainder. The V and J calls and clone size were taken over from that table, and D and trimming were inferred from the DNA. Within this sample are some 120,000 clones, with approximately 84% of them counted one time only. Together, the top ten hold 2.5% to 4% of the sample.

The data stem from a study of identifying expanded T cells in peripheral blood (dated by TCRdb to between 2018 and 2021). Regarding the study in general: Separate aliquots of the same genomic DNA pool were sequenced to produce technical replicates, and four replicates were compared in pairs. Overall results and qualifications from the work: Variance in clone template counts between approximately two-week samples significantly increased with total template count across all healthy donors. The authors expected that over much longer intervals, such as months to years, biological variance in healthy repertoires might increase even further. Across all healthy-donor time intervals, the beta-binomial model significantly cut both the number of clones called differentially abundant and the false-positive rate. Between technical replicates the binomial model flagged about 1.2 differentially abundant clones, whereas over two weeks the binomial model flagged about 15 and over approximately 4 weeks approximately 20.

During the collection period, no infections or other immune events were recorded for the healthy donors. Blood repertoires from healthy donors were used as a training cohort for calibrating time-dependent variance in a beta-binomial model of differential abundance of T-cell clones. The training cohort comprised approximately 10 healthy donors, 3 female and 7 male. On average the donors were approximately 40 years old, and their ages spanned about 29 to 65 years. Whole blood, obtained from a commercial supplier, was collected from each healthy donor at three time points spaced roughly 14 days apart. For immunosequencing, genomic DNA was extracted from unsorted whole blood. CDR1 and CDR2 (MGHRA, YSYEKL) derive from the germline V gene. Trimming removed 6 bases from V and 4 bases from J, leaving 20 bases between the germline ends. From the cysteine through the phenylalanine, the CDR3 covers 16 amino acids. The sequence is cut down to CDR3 DNA, 48 bases in frame from base 1.

This clonotype was obtained from a person aged 18-70 years in good health. The sequencing input was blood. The rearrangement joined TRBV4-1 to TRBJ2-3, with TRBD2 tentatively as D gene (6 bases match). The CDR3 loop reads CASSQTGGRIADTQYF. Here is the DNA: TGCGCCAGCAGTCAAACAGGAGGGAGGATAGCAGATACGCAGTATTTT.